This T cell receptor beta chain was observed in a study of cytomegalovirus exposure and HLA in healthy donors. Study details: Of the donors genotyped, approximately 400 in all, around 76% fell in the Caucasian-associated ancestry cluster.

Study-wide findings and caveats: Under in vitro conditions, three CMV-associated chains were confirmed as specific for CMV antigens. Compared with the roughly 730-donor mean, an Asian-associated ancestry cluster reportedly had fewer N-insertions, according to a later analysis.

The CDR3 is 17 amino acids. Germline V gives CDR1 SGHTS, CDR2 YDEGEE. Likely unrecorded immune exposures existed in these nominally healthy donors. In the case of this clone: The antigen remains unidentified. The germline gene is not matched at one end of the junction; a read error may be the cause.

13 Jbeta primers and 60 Vbeta primers were used for the PCR. TCRdb's copy holds only in-frame clones and misses some; the assay was immunoSEQ multiplex PCR. The sample lists under 200,000 clones; 84% were seen once. V is TRBV5-8 and J is TRBJ2-5; 8 nucleotides match TRBD1. The source is a man in his fifties in good health and CMV-seropositive. The specimen was PBMCs. The CDR3 DNA reads TGTGCCAGCAGCGGTACAGGGGGATATTCATATAGGGAGAGCCAGTACTTC. Its protein is CASSGTGGYSYRESQYF. The full variable domain, its missing parts supplied by reference TRBV5-8 and TRBJ2-5, is EAGVTQSPTHLIKTRGQQATLRCSPISGHTSVYWYQQALGLGLQFLLWYDEGEERNRGNFPPRFSGRQFPNYSSELNVNALELEDSALYLCASSGTGGYSYRESQYFGPGTRLLVL.